What follows is one TCR beta chain and its context. Its antigen is not identified. Trimming pared 0 bases from V and 3 bases from J, leaving 18 bases between. This CDR3 region has 17 residues. CDR1 and CDR2 from the germline V gene are LGHNA and YSLEER. The data were obtained in a study of molecular identifiers for immune sequencing clone quantification. TCRdb re-derived calls from the PCR reads in MiXCR, one entry per CDR3 protein. The sample lists about half a million distinct CDR3 sequences; over 20% were seen once. Study results and caveats: In CMV-specific effectors, clones above 20 copies held over 98% of molecules; naive, under 1%.

Material for sequencing was naive CD8+ T cells from blood, with Jurkat cell RNA spiked in. As for subset: FACS-sorted CD8+CD4-CCR7+CD45RA+ naive T cells. This TCR came from a human donor in good health. Some libraries in this study had Jurkat cell RNA spiked in. The J gene is TRBJ2-7, the V gene TRBV4-3; TRBD1 is a possible D gene (5 bases). The CDR3 DNA follows: TGCGCCAGCAGCCAAGATGCCTTCGGCAGGGTAAGCTACGAGCAGTACTTC. Residues: CASSQDAFGRVSYEQYF.